This TCR beta chain was observed in a study of control samples from healthy donors and cancer patients (dated by TCRdb to 2019 to 2021). The germline V gene supplies CDR1 MNHEY and CDR2 SVGAGI. The CDR3 contains 16 residues, cysteine and phenylalanine counted. Solely the CDR3 DNA is kept, with 48 bases framed from the first base. V ends up 0 bases short and J 2 bases short, with an unmatched junction base count of 6. Remarks on this clone: Its binding antigen is unknown. One base away there is no much larger clone; base qualities are not given.

Library method: the immunoSEQ multiplex PCR assay. TCRdb's version of the immuneACCESS table is confined to in-frame rearrangements and falls short of the full clone set. An unresolved V gene accounts for under half of the shortfall where checked; the remainder is of unknown origin. For this sample there are 120,000 to 150,000 clones; around nine tenths appear just once. The ten largest account for roughly 5% of the sample. Sequences were obtained from blood. This receptor was obtained from a man aged 30-40 years in good health. The chain couples TRBV6-5 to TRBJ2-5, with TRBD2 identical over 7 junction bases. The CDR3 has the sequence CASSYSWSSGQETQYF. In nucleotides, the sequence is TGTGCCAGCAGTTACTCTTGGTCTAGCGGTCAAGAGACCCAGTACTTC.